These T cell receptor beta chains were read from a single sample in a study of blood T cell repertoires in COVID-19. Assay used: immunoSEQ multiplex PCR; TCRdb lists only in-frame clones, some missing. The sample yields 150,000 to 200,000 clones, 75% to 90% seen once. Specimen: peripheral blood. The source of these receptors is a woman aged 55-75 years with acute or convalescent COVID-19. CDR3s include the opening cysteine and the closing phenylalanine or tryptophan. Fields, in order: J gene, V gene, CDR3 protein.

TRBJ2-7 | TRBV28 | CASRGQGEYEQYF
TRBJ2-3 | TRBV19 | CASSIWGEGDTQYF
TRBJ2-1 | TRBV5-4 | CASKTSGDSEQFF
TRBJ2-7 | TRBV6-5 | CASSLQGDEQYF
TRBJ1-2 | TRBV6-1 | CASSEGGHSDRYGYTF
TRBJ2-5 | TRBV2 | CASSDSGTQYF
TRBJ2-7 | TRBV24-1 | CATSDSEAQFPYEQYF
TRBJ1-1 | TRBV7-9 | CASSSSGQGENTEAFF
TRBJ2-6 | TRBV5-1 | CASSLVAPRLVAGANVLTF
TRBJ1-2 | TRBV14 | CASSPWDREYGYTF
TRBJ1-6 | TRBV5-1 | CARSWGGVVNSPLHF
TRBJ1-1 | TRBV5-1 | CASSLGQWGGEAFF
TRBJ2-3 | TRBV19 | CASSMGTPRADTQYF
TRBJ1-2 | TRBV28 | CASSLDRAVGYTF
TRBJ1-3 | TRBV7-9 | CASSLGSASSGNTIYF
TRBJ1-4 | TRBV30 | CAWNWRDNEKLFF
TRBJ1-1 | TRBV2 | CASSEGPTEAFF
TRBJ1-1 | TRBV28 | CASSFQGTNGAFF